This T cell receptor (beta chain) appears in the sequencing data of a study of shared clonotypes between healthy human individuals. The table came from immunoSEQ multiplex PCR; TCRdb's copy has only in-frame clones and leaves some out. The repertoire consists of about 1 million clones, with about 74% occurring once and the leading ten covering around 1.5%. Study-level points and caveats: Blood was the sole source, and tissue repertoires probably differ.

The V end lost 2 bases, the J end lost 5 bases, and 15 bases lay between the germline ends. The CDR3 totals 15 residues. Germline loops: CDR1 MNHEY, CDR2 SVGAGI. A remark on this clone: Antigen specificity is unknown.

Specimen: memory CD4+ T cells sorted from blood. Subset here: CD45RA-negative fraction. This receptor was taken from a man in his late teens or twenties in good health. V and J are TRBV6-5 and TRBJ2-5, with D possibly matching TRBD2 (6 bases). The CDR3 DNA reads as TGTGCCAGCAGTTACGGCGGGGCTTTGGGGGAGACCCAGTACTTC. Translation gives CASSYGGALGETQYF.